The 11 T cell receptor beta chains in this list originate from one sample, sequenced in a study of blood T cell repertoires in COVID-19. Here immunoSEQ multiplex PCR was the method, and the copy in TCRdb shows in-frame clones only, minus some. The sample has 150,000 to 200,000 clones, approximately 86% seen once. Sequencing was done on a sample of peripheral blood. The receptor set was obtained from a man younger than 30 with acute or convalescent COVID-19.

The J gene is TRBJ2-3, the V gene TRBV6-5, with TRBD2 identical over 9 bases. Unmatched junction bases numbered 4, after V lost 8 bases and J lost 7 bases. CDR3 length: 12 residues. CDR1 is MNHEY, CDR2 SVGAGI, per germline. This CDR3 reads CASAGGPNTQYF. In DNA form, the CDR3 reads TGTGCCAGCGCGGGGGGGCCAAATACGCAGTATTTT.

The V and J genes are TRBV5-1 and TRBJ1-2, with D uncertain. There are 13 residues in the CDR3. CDR1 SGHRS and CDR2 YFSETQ come from the germline V gene. V lost 0 bases to trimming and J lost 4 bases, with 7 bases between them. For the CDR3, the DNA is TGCGCCAGCAGCTTGGGTCCCATCTATGGCTACACCTTC. Residues: CASSLGPIYGYTF.

The J gene is TRBJ2-5, the V gene TRBV19; tentatively, D is TRBD2 (6 bases). The CDR3 length is 13 residues. Germline V gene sequence: CDR1 LNHDA, CDR2 SQIVND (reference sequence). The V end was cut by 6 bases, the J end by 5 bases, with 13 bases between. For the CDR3, the DNA is TGTGCCAGTAGAGGAGGGGTCGGTGAGACCCAGTACTTC. Its translation is CASRGGVGETQYF. Combining the CDR3 with reference TRBV19 and TRBJ2-5 gives the whole variable domain DGGITQSPKYLFRKEGQNVTLSCEQNLNHDAMYWYRQDPGQGLRLIYYSQIVNDFQKGDIAEGYSVSREKKESFPLTVTSAQKNPTAFYLCASRGGVGETQYFGPGTRLLVL.

The chain has TRBV14 and TRBJ2-7, with 9 bases lining up with TRBD1. The length of the CDR3 is 13 residues. V lost 4 bases, J lost 2 bases, and 0 bases stayed unmatched. Germline V CDR1 and CDR2: SGHDN, FVKESK. The DNA of the CDR3 is TGTGCCAGCAGCCGGGACAGGGCCTACGAGCAGTACTTC. This encodes CASSRDRAYEQYF. Combining the CDR3 with reference TRBV14 and TRBJ2-7 gives the whole variable domain EAGVTQFPSHSVIEKGQTVTLRCDPISGHDNLYWYRRVMGKEIKFLLHFVKESKQDESGMPNNRFLAERTGGTYSTLKVQPAELEDSGVYFCASSRDRAYEQYFGPGTRLTVT.

This clone was counted a few times. V is TRBV27 and J is TRBJ1-5; possibly TRBD1 for D (5 bases). The CDR3 totals 16 residues. The germline V gene encodes CDR1 MNHEY and CDR2 SMNVEV (reference sequence). V was cut by 5 bases and J by 4 bases, with 18 bases left in between. For the CDR3, the DNA is TGTGCCAGCAGTCCCCTTGGGGGGGGACCGAATCAGCCCCAGCATTTT. This sequence encodes CASSPLGGGPNQPQHF.

This sequence joins TRBV6-5 and TRBJ2-1, with no clear D. Trimming pared 5 bases from V and 7 bases from J, leaving 9 bases between. CDR1 and CDR2 from the germline V gene are MNHEY and SVGAGI. This CDR3 spans 12 amino acids. DNA for the CDR3: TGTGCCAGCAGTCGCCCAGCGAATGAGCAGTTCTTC. Residues: CASSRPANEQFF.

The rearrangement uses TRBV9 and TRBJ1-6; the D gene is possibly TRBD1 (5 bases). CDR1 and CDR2 (germline): SGDLS, YYNGEE. With 0 bases removed from V and 10 bases from J, the gap between germline ends came to 11 bases. The CDR3 has 14 amino acids. CDR3 region: CASSVGGEGSPLHF. The DNA for the CDR3 is TGTGCCAGCAGCGTAGGAGGGGAGGGATCACCCCTCCACTTT. The full variable domain, its missing parts supplied by reference TRBV9 and TRBJ1-6, is DSGVTQTPKHLITATGQRVTLRCSPRSGDLSVYWYQQSLDQGLQFLIQYYNGEERAKGNILERFSAQQFPDLHSELNLSSLELGDSALYFCASSVGGEGSPLHFGNGTRLTVT.

The chain links TRBV27 to TRBJ1-2; the match to TRBD1 covers 10 bases. CDR1 and CDR2 (germline): MNHEY, SMNVEV (reference sequence). The CDR3 spans 15 residues. Germline trimming cut 4 bases from V and 8 bases from J; bases unmatched to any gene: 10. As DNA, the CDR3 is TGTGCCAGCAGTTGGACAGGGGGAAACATACTAGGCTACACCTTC. This codes for CASSWTGGNILGYTF.

The V and J genes are TRBV11-2 and TRBJ1-1; D uncertain. The germline V and J ends were trimmed by 2 bases and 1 base, with 8 bases remaining between them. Germline CDR1 and CDR2: SGHAT and FQNNGV. The CDR3 covers 14 residues. The CDR3 DNA reads TGTGCCAGCAGCTTACAGGCTGCGAACACTGAAGCTTTCTTT. Protein sequence: CASSLQAANTEAFF.

The chain's CDR3 is CASSTTGDSYNSPLHF. The CDR3 DNA sequence: TGCGCCAGCAGCACGACAGGAGACTCCTATAATTCACCCCTCCACTTT. The rearrangement uses TRBV5-1 and TRBJ1-6; D perhaps matches TRBD1 (6 bases). The ends were cut back, 4 bases at V and 0 bases at J, with 11 bases in the middle. Germline V gives CDR1 SGHRS, CDR2 YFSETQ. CDR3 length: 16 residues.

In this sample, this clone turned up once. The chain has TRBV5-1 and TRBJ1-5; D call uncertain. This CDR3 spans 15 amino acids. The V end was cut by 2 bases, the J end by 3 bases, with 12 bases between. The germline gives CDR1 SGHRS, CDR2 YFSETQ. DNA for the CDR3: TGCGCCAGCAGCTTACGCGGGGTTCCCAATCAGCCCCAGCATTTT. It yields the protein CASSLRGVPNQPQHF.